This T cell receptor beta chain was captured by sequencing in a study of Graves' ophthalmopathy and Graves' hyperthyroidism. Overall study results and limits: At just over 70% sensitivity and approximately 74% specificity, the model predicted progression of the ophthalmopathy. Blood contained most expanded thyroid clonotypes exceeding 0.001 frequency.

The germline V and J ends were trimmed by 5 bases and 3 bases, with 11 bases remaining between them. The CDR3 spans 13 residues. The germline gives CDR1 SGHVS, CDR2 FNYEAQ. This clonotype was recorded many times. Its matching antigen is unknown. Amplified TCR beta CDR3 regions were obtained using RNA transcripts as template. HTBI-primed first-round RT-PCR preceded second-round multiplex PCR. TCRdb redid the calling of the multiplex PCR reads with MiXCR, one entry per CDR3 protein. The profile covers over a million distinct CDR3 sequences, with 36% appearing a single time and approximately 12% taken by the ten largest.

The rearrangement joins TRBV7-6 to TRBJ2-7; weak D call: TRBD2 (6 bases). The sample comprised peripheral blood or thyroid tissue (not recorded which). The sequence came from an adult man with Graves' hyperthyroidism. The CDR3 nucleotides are TGTGCCAGCAGCAGCGGGCCGAACTACGAGCAGTACTTC. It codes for CASSSGPNYEQYF.